The present TCR beta chain was sequenced within a study of blood T cell repertoires in COVID-19. Enrollment of patients from Seattle took place during active infection, with longitudinal follow-up. In germline, CDR1 is SGHTS, CDR2 YDEGEE. Deletions cut 4 bases from V and 0 bases from J, with 25 bases between. CDR3 length: 20 residues. This clone was picked up a small number of times. Original data processing: Amplification of reference gene primers provided the estimated nucleated cell counts. Measured with immunoSEQ multiplex PCR; TCRdb has only the in-frame clones, and not every one. V and J calls and clone size are as listed in that table; D and trimming were resolved from the DNA. The repertoire has 200,000 to 300,000 clones, 81% of them found once; the top ten carry roughly 7.4%.

V and J are TRBV5-8 and TRBJ2-2, with D tentatively TRBD2 (6 bases). Sequencing was carried out using peripheral blood. This TCR was sampled from a woman aged 80 or over with COVID-19, enrolled during active disease. The CDR3 sequence: CASSPYRKGLQIANTGELFF. DNA of the CDR3: TGTGCCAGCAGCCCTTATCGTAAGGGACTCCAGATCGCGAACACCGGGGAGCTGTTTTTT.